This T cell receptor (beta chain) was captured by sequencing in a study of identical twins. This clonotype occurred a few times. V shed 2 bases, J shed 0 bases, and the junction held 4 bases outside the gene matches. CDR3 size: 15 residues. The V gene's germline CDR1 is MNHNS and CDR2 SASEGT. Each CDR3 protein gets one entry after TCRdb re-called the 5' RACE reads with MiXCR. The repertoire has approximately 1.8 million distinct CDR3 sequences, about 32% of them found once; the top ten carry less than 0.35%. Sequencing used cord blood. The TCR sequence derives from a newborn girl in good health. This sequence joins TRBV6-1 and TRBJ2-7; 7 nucleotides match TRBD2. CDR3 sequence (DNA): TGTGCCAGCAGTGAAACCGGACTAGGCTCCTACGAGCAGTACTTC. Translation: CASSETGLGSYEQYF.